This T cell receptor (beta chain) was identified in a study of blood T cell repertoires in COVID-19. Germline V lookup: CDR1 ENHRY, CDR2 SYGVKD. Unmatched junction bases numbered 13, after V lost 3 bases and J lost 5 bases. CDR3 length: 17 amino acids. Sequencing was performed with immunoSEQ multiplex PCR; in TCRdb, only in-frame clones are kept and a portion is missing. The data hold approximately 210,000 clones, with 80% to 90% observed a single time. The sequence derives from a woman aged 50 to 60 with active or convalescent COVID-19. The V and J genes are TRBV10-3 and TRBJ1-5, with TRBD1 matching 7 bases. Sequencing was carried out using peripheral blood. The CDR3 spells CAISDPEGGVRYQPQHF. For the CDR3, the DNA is TGTGCCATCAGTGACCCCGAAGGGGGCGTCCGGTATCAGCCCCAGCATTTT.